This T cell receptor beta chain was recovered during a study of glioma-infiltrating T cells. At the level of the study: Low-grade gliomas were grade II; glioblastomas were grade IV at initial diagnosis. Before surgery, glioma patients received dexamethasone for at most six days. Approximately 990,000 peripheral T cells were targeted at roughly 4- to 11-fold coverage. Regarding the study as a whole: Non-neoplastic patients had below-expected tissue-blood divergence, while all gliomas exceeded expectation.

The CDR3 has 16 amino acids. Per the germline V gene, CDR1 is MGHRA and CDR2 is YSYEKL. The V and J ends lost 0 bases and 0 bases respectively, with 11 bases between them. Amplification of TCR alpha and beta CDR3 regions from RNA used iRepertoire nested multiplex PCR. TCRdb processed the multiplex PCR reads anew with MiXCR; each CDR3 protein has one entry. This sample carries about 410,000 distinct CDR3 sequences, 41% of them seen once, and the ten largest clones take more than 10%. Concerning this clonotype: The antigen is unknown.

Sequences were obtained from glioma tissue, nonneoplastic brain tissue, or PBMCs (not recorded which). The rearrangement links TRBV4-1 to TRBJ1-1, with D uncertain. This TCR derives from a human donor with low-grade glioma or glioblastoma, undergoing nonglioma brain surgery, or in good health (not recorded which). The CDR3 protein is CASSQDMRHVNTEAFF. In DNA form, the CDR3 reads TGCGCCAGCAGCCAAGATATGAGACACGTGAACACTGAAGCTTTCTTT.